This T cell receptor (beta chain) was recorded in a study of blood T cells in healthy people across ages. This clonotype was observed a few times. The antigen remains undetermined. Findings and limits, study-wide: Diversity was estimated from one million T cells, and these estimates were considered underestimates. The lack of PBMC sorting stopped any conclusive naive versus antigen-experienced comparison.

Primed by a sample-barcoded 5' primer and a J-beta primer mix, a second PCR proceeded for 7 to 11 cycles. From each sample, at least 3 million paired-end reads containing CDR3 were obtained. TCRdb fed the 5' RACE reads into MiXCR, producing one record per CDR3 protein. This sample has some 1.5 million distinct CDR3 sequences, with roughly 27% found just once. The TCR sequence derives from a woman younger than 45 in good health. The sample was blood.

CDR3 DNA sequence: TGTGCCAGCTCCGAGTCGAAATACGAGCAGTACTTC. Amino acid sequence: CASSESKYEQYF. The rearrangement joins TRBV18 to TRBJ2-7; the D is unclear. Per germline, CDR1 KGHSH and CDR2 LQKENI. The V and J ends lost 6 bases and 4 bases respectively, with 10 bases between them. The CDR3 contains 12 residues.